Following are 29 T cell receptor beta chains from one sample sequenced in a study of blood T cell repertoires in COVID-19. Libraries were prepared by immunoSEQ multiplex PCR; TCRdb keeps only in-frame clonotypes and omits some of them. This sample has roughly 200,000 clones, with 80% to 90% found just once. Specimen: peripheral blood. These receptors all come from a woman over 75 with active or convalescent COVID-19.

In its sample, this clone was seen a few times. The chain is built from TRBV9 and TRBJ2-7; TRBD2 agrees at 8 bases. Germline CDR1 and CDR2: SGDLS and YYNGEE. J gave up 0 bases and V 0 bases, and 2 bases lay outside the gene matches. This CDR3 comprises 15 residues. CDR3 coding DNA: TGTGCCAGCAGCGTAGGGAGCGGGAGCTCCTACGAGCAGTACTTC. It is translated as CASSVGSGSSYEQYF.

CDR3 sequence (DNA): TGTGCCAGCAGCTTGGACAGGGACGGGAATTCGGAAAAACTGTTTTTT. Its protein product is CASSLDRDGNSEKLFF. This chain connects TRBV5-4 to TRBJ1-4; perhaps TRBD1 as D (6 bases). The germline V and J ends were trimmed by 0 bases and 8 bases, with 17 bases remaining between them. The germline V gene has CDR1 SGHNT and CDR2 YYREEE (reference sequence). CDR3 length: 16 amino acids.

V and J are TRBV4-1 and TRBJ1-3; maybe TRBD1 (5 bases). This CDR3 spans 15 amino acids. Trimming took off 3 bases at V and 4 bases at J, with 13 bases between the two ends. CDR1 and CDR2 from the germline V gene are MGHRA and YSYEKL. The CDR3: CASSHSGTLGNTIYF. CDR3 bases: TGCGCCAGCAGCCATAGTGGGACTCTAGGAAACACCATATATTTT.

The chain combines TRBV30 with TRBJ1-2; 8 nucleotides line up with TRBD1. CDR1 is GTSNPN, CDR2 SVGIG, per germline (reference sequence). J was trimmed by 4 bases and V by 4 bases; bases with no gene match: 8. This CDR3 contains 14 residues. This chain's CDR3 is CAWTPGGTGYGYTF. CDR3 bases: TGTGCCTGGACCCCAGGGGGCACCGGCTATGGCTACACCTTC.

The genes are TRBV28 and TRBJ1-1; 8 nucleotides agree with TRBD1. J lost 2 bases, V lost 6 bases, and 8 bases had no gene match. The germline CDR1 and CDR2 sequences are MDHEN and SYDVKM. There are 15 residues in the CDR3. DNA for the CDR3: TGTGCCAGCAGACTCCCAGGACAGGGTAACACTGAAGCTTTCTTT. Translated, it gives CASRLPGQGNTEAFF.

J is TRBJ1-4 and V is TRBV19; 12 bases map to TRBD1. CDR3 length: 16 amino acids. V lost 6 bases and J lost 7; bases outside the gene matches: 9. Germline CDR1 LNHDA, CDR2 SQIVND (reference sequence). The CDR3 DNA reads as TGTGCCAGTAGCATCGGGACAGGGGGCGGAGGTGAAAAACTGTTTTTT. Its translation: CASSIGTGGGGEKLFF.

The chain combines TRBV19 with TRBJ1-5, with a weak D call TRBD1 (5 bases). The CDR3 sequence is 15 residues long. The V end lost 1 base, the J end lost 3 bases, and 10 bases lay between the germline ends. The germline gives CDR1 LNHDA, CDR2 SQIVND (reference sequence). CDR3 protein: CASSIVRQTNQPQHF. For the CDR3, the DNA is TGTGCCAGTAGTATAGTTCGACAGACCAATCAGCCCCAGCATTTT. The whole variable domain, filled in from reference TRBV19 and TRBJ1-5, reads DGGITQSPKYLFRKEGQNVTLSCEQNLNHDAMYWYRQDPGQGLRLIYYSQIVNDFQKGDIAEGYSVSREKKESFPLTVTSAQKNPTAFYLCASSIVRQTNQPQHFGDGTRLSIL.

The V call is TRBV18, the J call TRBJ2-1; 13 bases align to TRBD2. Germline V lookup: CDR1 KGHSH, CDR2 LQKENI. The CDR3 is 18 amino acids. V gave up 5 bases and J gave up 4 bases; unmatched junction bases: 11. The CDR3 DNA is TGTGCCAGCTCAGGCCTTACCCCACTAGCGGGAGGGTACAATGAGCAGTTCTTC. This codes for CASSGLTPLAGGYNEQFF. The full variable domain, rest sourced from reference TRBV18 and TRBJ2-1, is NAGVMQNPRHLVRRRGQEARLRCSPMKGHSHVYWYRQLPEEGLKFMVYLQKENIIDESGMPKERFSAEFPKEGPSILRIQQVVRGDSAAYFCASSGLTPLAGGYNEQFFGPGTRLTVL.

This clone was observed once. V usage is TRBV4-3 and J usage is TRBJ2-7; no definite D call. In germline, CDR1 is LGHNA, CDR2 YSLEER. The CDR3 runs to 16 residues. Trimming took 0 bases from V and 4 from J, leaving 16 bases between them. The DNA for the CDR3 is TGCGCCAGCAGCCAAGATCTCGTGCACGCCTATTACGAGCAGTACTTC. Amino acids: CASSQDLVHAYYEQYF.

The chain recombines TRBV18 with TRBJ2-3, with a possible D match to TRBD2 (6 bases). The germline CDR1 and CDR2 sequences are KGHSH and LQKENI. Between the trimmed V and J ends, which lost 5 bases and 3 bases, there was a span of 9 bases. The length of the CDR3 is 13 residues. The CDR3: CASSDGTTDTQYF. The DNA for the CDR3 is TGTGCCAGCTCAGACGGGACTACAGATACGCAGTATTTT. The full variable domain, completed using reference TRBV18 and TRBJ2-3, is NAGVMQNPRHLVRRRGQEARLRCSPMKGHSHVYWYRQLPEEGLKFMVYLQKENIIDESGMPKERFSAEFPKEGPSILRIQQVVRGDSAAYFCASSDGTTDTQYFGPGTRLTVL.

J is TRBJ2-2 and V is TRBV18; no clear D. The germline V gene encodes CDR1 KGHSH and CDR2 LQKENI. V was pared by 3 bases and J by 3 bases, with 11 bases between. The CDR3 covers 15 residues. The CDR3 loop reads CASSPSRVHTGELFF. The DNA of the CDR3 is TGTGCCAGCTCACCTTCTCGGGTACACACCGGGGAGCTGTTTTTT.

The chain links TRBV30 to TRBJ1-1; a possible D gene is TRBD1 (5 bases). CDR3 size: 13 residues. Trimming cost V 0 bases and J 4 bases, with 9 bases left between them. The germline gives CDR1 GTSNPN, CDR2 SVGIG (reference sequence). The CDR3 nucleotides read TGTGCCTGGAGTGTCTCTAGGGGCACTGAAGCTTTCTTT. It specifies CAWSVSRGTEAFF.

CDR3: CASSFYRGSSPLHF. The CDR3 coding sequence is TGTGCCAGCAGTTTTTACAGGGGATCTTCACCCCTCCACTTT. V usage is TRBV27 and J usage is TRBJ1-6; 7 bases are a match to TRBD1. The trim removed 3 bases at V and 9 bases at J, leaving 5 bases unmatched. The CDR3 has 14 residues. CDR1 is MNHEY and CDR2 is SMNVEV in the germline V gene (reference sequence).

J is TRBJ2-2 and V is TRBV19, with 9 bases fitting TRBD1. Germline V gives CDR1 LNHDA, CDR2 SQIVND (reference sequence). This CDR3 is 14 amino acids long. Trimming removed 5 bases from V and 5 bases from J; junction bases left unmatched: 3. The CDR3 region is CASSHRGRTGELFF. As DNA, the CDR3 is TGTGCCAGTAGTCACAGGGGGCGGACCGGGGAGCTGTTTTTT.

The table lists this clone with a few counts. The chain is built from TRBV2 and TRBJ1-3; 11 nucleotides match TRBD1. Germline V lookup: CDR1 SNHLY, CDR2 FYNNEI. V trimming: 8 bases; J trimming: 0 bases; junction bases outside the gene matches: 6. CDR3 length: 16 residues. CDR3: CASRTGGGRSGNTIYF. In DNA form, the CDR3 reads TGTGCCAGCCGGACAGGGGGCGGCCGCTCTGGAAACACCATATATTTT.

This chain uses TRBV11-3 with TRBJ1-5, with D possibly being TRBD1 (5 bases). V lost 5 bases and J 2 bases, leaving 10 bases between the germline ends. From germline, CDR1 is SGHNT and CDR2 YENEEA. CDR3 size: 14 residues. The CDR3 protein is CASSRGGGNQPQHF. The CDR3 bases are TGTGCCAGCAGCCGCGGGGGGGGCAATCAGCCCCAGCATTTT. The full variable domain, with the rest looked up from reference TRBV11-3 and TRBJ1-5, is EAGVVQSPRYKIIEKKQPVAFWCNPISGHNTLYWYLQNLGQGPELLIRYENEEAVDDSQLPKDRFSAERLKGVDSTLKIQPAELGDSAVYLCASSRGGGNQPQHFGDGTRLSIL.

The chain is built from TRBV27 and TRBJ1-2; a possible D gene is TRBD1 (5 bases). V lost 5 bases and J 7 bases, leaving 17 bases between the germline ends. In germline, CDR1 is MNHEY, CDR2 SMNVEV (reference sequence). This CDR3 is 14 amino acids long. The chain's CDR3 is CASSPREGTGGYTF. The CDR3, as DNA: TGTGCCAGCAGTCCCCGGGAGGGGACCGGTGGCTACACCTTC.

This clone appeared a few times. This chain joins TRBV19 and TRBJ1-5; 8 bases fit TRBD1. CDR3 length: 14 residues. Losses at the gene ends were 8 bases for V and 5 bases for J; bases not matched to a gene: 8. CDR1 and CDR2 from the germline V gene are LNHDA and SQIVND (reference sequence). The CDR3 DNA reads TGTGCCAGTCATTGGGGACAGGCGTATCAGCCCCAGCATTTT. Translation: CASHWGQAYQPQHF.

V is TRBV5-4 and J is TRBJ1-2; D might be TRBD1 (6 bases). V was cut by 0 bases and J by 2 bases, with 8 bases left in between. Germline CDR1 and CDR2: SGHNT and YYREEE (reference sequence). The CDR3 is 14 residues long. The CDR3 sequence: CASSLGQGNYGYTF. DNA of the CDR3: TGTGCCAGCAGCTTGGGGCAGGGGAACTATGGCTACACCTTC.

The chain has TRBV11-2 and TRBJ2-7, with 7 nucleotides matching TRBD1. The J segment lost 4 bases and the V segment lost 1 base, leaving 10 bases of the junction unmatched. This CDR3 region has 16 residues. CDR1 and CDR2 from the germline V gene are SGHAT and FQNNGV. CDR3 sequence: CASSLGTGRARYEQYF. The CDR3 DNA reads TGTGCCAGCAGCTTAGGGACAGGTCGGGCGAGGTACGAGCAGTACTTC.

The chain combines TRBV5-1 with TRBJ1-2; D is unclear. In germline, CDR1 is SGHRS, CDR2 YFSETQ. Trimming took 0 bases from V and 5 from J, leaving 5 bases between them. This CDR3 region has 12 residues. This chain's CDR3 is CASSLAHYGYTF. Here the CDR3 DNA reads TGCGCCAGCAGCTTGGCACATTATGGCTACACCTTC.

This chain uses TRBV21-1 with TRBJ2-3; the table names TRBD1, a call not compared with the DNA. TRBV21-1 is classified as a pseudogene. The CDR3 is made up of 19 amino acids. CDR3 bases: TGTGCCAGCAGCCAAAGGGGGACAGCTATAATCTTATGCACAGATACGCAGTATTTT. Translated, it gives CASSQRGTAIILCTDTQYF.

The chain has TRBV23-1 and TRBJ2-7; 11 nucleotides agree with TRBD2. TRBV23-1 is marked as an open reading frame, function uncertain. V lost 8 bases and J lost 0; bases outside the gene matches: 12. The CDR3 is 17 residues long. The CDR3 is CASLRASGRPSSYEQYF. DNA of the CDR3: TGCGCCAGCCTAAGGGCTAGCGGGAGGCCGAGCTCCTACGAGCAGTACTTC.

The chain employs TRBV2 and TRBJ1-5, with 8 nucleotides matching TRBD1. The CDR3 is made up of 15 amino acids. J lost 6 bases, V lost 5 bases, and 9 bases had no gene match. CDR1 is SNHLY, CDR2 FYNNEI, per germline. CDR3 nucleotide sequence: TGTGCCAGCAGTCCCGGGACAGGAGATACTCAGCCCCAGCATTTT. Amino acids: CASSPGTGDTQPQHF.

This chain joins TRBV6-2 or TRBV6-3 and TRBJ2-1, with TRBD2 matching 9 bases. The trim removed 3 bases at V and 1 base at J, leaving 16 bases unmatched. The CDR3 has 20 amino acids. Germline assignment: CDR1 MNHEY and CDR2 SVGEGT. DNA for the CDR3: TGTGCCAGCAGTTATACTCGCGGCGGGGGGGCCTATCGTTCCTACAATGAGCAGTTCTTC. It yields the protein CASSYTRGGGAYRSYNEQFF.

This chain uses TRBV12-5 with TRBJ2-1; 8 nucleotides match TRBD2. The V gene's germline CDR1 is LGHNT and CDR2 FRNRAP. This CDR3 is built from 16 residues. Trimming at V came to 3 bases and at J to 10 bases, leaving 14 bases not matched to a gene. The chain's CDR3 is CASGFWSSGLEGEQFF. The CDR3, as DNA: TGTGCTAGTGGTTTTTGGTCTAGCGGGCTGGAGGGGGAGCAGTTCTTC.

The CDR3 coding sequence is TGTGCCAGCAGCACCCGGGACAGGGACACCGGGGAGCTGTTTTTT. Amino acid sequence: CASSTRDRDTGELFF. V is TRBV11-1 and J is TRBJ2-2; 9 bases match TRBD1. Germline values: CDR1 SGHAT, CDR2 FQDESV (reference sequence). The CDR3 has 15 amino acids. The ends lost 5 bases at V and 3 bases at J; junction bases unmatched: 4.

The chain employs TRBV3-1 (or the pseudogene TRBV3-2) and TRBJ2-5; D perhaps matches TRBD2 (5 bases). There are 15 residues in the CDR3. Germline lookup yields CDR1 LGHDT and CDR2 YNNKEL (reference sequence). The V end lost 4 bases, the J end lost 1 base, and 13 bases lay between the germline ends. CDR3 sequence: CASSRLAAVQETQYF. CDR3 bases: TGTGCCAGCAGCCGCTTGGCAGCGGTCCAAGAGACCCAGTACTTC.

The chain recombines TRBV7-2 with TRBJ1-5; 9 bases agree with TRBD1. Germline CDR1 is SGHTA and CDR2 is FQGNSA. The CDR3 runs 16 residues. V lost 5 bases to trimming and J lost 4 bases; unmatched junction nucleotides: 9. In nucleotides, the CDR3 is TGTGCCAGCAGCGAAGGGACAGGGCAGAGGAATCAGCCCCAGCATTTT. It yields the protein CASSEGTGQRNQPQHF.